This T cell receptor (beta chain) was obtained from a study of blood T cell repertoires in COVID-19. Repertoires were generated with immunoSEQ multiplex PCR, while TCRdb's copy carries only in-frame clones and drops some. This table holds approximately 300,000 clones, roughly 85% found once. The length of the CDR3 is 17 residues. V lost 2 bases to trimming and J lost 5 bases; unmatched junction nucleotides: 10. Germline CDR1 and CDR2: SGHRS and YFSETQ. Contact with a PCR-confirmed or clinician-diagnosed COVID-19 case occurred within 2 weeks of entry. The clonotype originates from a woman aged 30 to 39 who had been exposed to COVID-19. The gene calls are TRBV5-1 and TRBJ2-2, with 9 bases fitting TRBD2. Sequenced input: PBMCs or T cells enriched from blood (not recorded which). The CDR3 coding sequence is TGCGCCAGCAGCTTAAGTGGAGCGGGAGGAAGGACCGGGGAGCTGTTTTTT. Translated, it gives CASSLSGAGGRTGELFF.